The entry below gives a single TCR beta chain sequence along with its context. Its specificity is not known. The V gene's germline CDR1 is SEHNR and CDR2 FQNEAQ (reference sequence). CDR3 length equals 15 residues. Deletions cut 5 bases from V and 7 bases from J, with 18 bases between. The source of the sample is a study of shared clonotypes between healthy human individuals. Study summary: A couple of women and a few men aged 18 to 49 served as donors. A donor's plate count was three for CD4 naive and three for CD4 memory; CD8 naive had two and CD8 memory one.

Using immunoSEQ multiplex PCR, the repertoire was profiled, and TCRdb retains in-frame clones only, with some absent. The sample yields under 1 million clones, 90% to 97% seen once. Naive CD8 cells comprised CD45RO-negative, CCR7-positively selected cells, excluding terminally differentiated effector memory CD45RA+ cells. Study-wide points: Shared across a few donors were roughly 4.7% of the naive CD4 clonotypes. Clonotypes shared by all four donors outscored non-shared clonotypes in generation probability.

The J gene is TRBJ2-1, the V gene TRBV7-9; D is possibly TRBD2 (6 bases). The TCR originated in a man in his thirties or forties in good health. Material for sequencing was naive CD8+ T cells sorted from blood. Here the CDR3 DNA reads TGTGCCAGCAGCCCCCCAAGACGGGGGATGAATGAGCAGTTCTTC. Protein: CASSPPRRGMNEQFF.